Listed below are T cell receptor beta chains from one sample, sequenced in a study of blood T cell repertoires in COVID-19. Generated by immunoSEQ multiplex PCR, the TCRdb table keeps only in-frame clones and is missing some. Here the sample spans about 55,000 clones, more than 80% being singletons. The material sequenced was peripheral blood. The receptors derive from a human donor with active COVID-19. The donor label of this sample is uncertain. Each CDR3 is given with its conserved first and last residue.

V gene	J gene	CDR3 protein
TRBV16	TRBJ1-5	CASSRTQGARPDNQPQHF
TRBV7-3	TRBJ2-1	CASSPGTTTYNEQFF
TRBV19	TRBJ2-6	CASSLGDSFLSGANVLTF
TRBV5-4	TRBJ2-7	CASSQEELSHEQYF
TRBV5-6	TRBJ1-5	CASSFEGNQPQHF
TRBV15	TRBJ2-2	CATSREGLAGELFF
TRBV5-4	TRBJ1-2	CASSDGLLDGYTF
TRBV15	TRBJ1-3	CATSRDRGLGNTIYF
TRBV6-5	TRBJ1-5	CASNHGGNQPQHF
TRBV27	TRBJ1-5	CASSISLSSQPQHF
TRBV5-1	TRBJ2-1	CASSLGGTGYNEQFF
TRBV10-3	TRBJ2-2	CAISDTSGRGTGELFF
TRBV19	TRBJ2-1	CASSWGVAKMFHNEQFF
TRBV6-5	TRBJ2-1	CASQLGTGDEQFF
TRBV27	TRBJ2-1	CASRAAGANEQFF
TRBV29-1	TRBJ2-1	CSVLNRAVPLYNEQFF
TRBV11-2	TRBJ2-2	CASSLRGRENTGELFF
TRBV19	TRBJ1-5	CASNTPWTGINQPQHF
TRBV19	TRBJ2-1	CASSIGGGRGYNEQFF
TRBV10-3	TRBJ2-5	CAISEEGQGAETQYF
TRBV27	TRBJ1-5	CASSLQGAGQPQHF
TRBV24-1	TRBJ2-3	CATSGRTAFGADTQYF
TRBV2	TRBJ2-3	CASSRLLDTQYF
TRBV14	TRBJ2-1	CASSQEQGGWNEQFF
TRBV7-2	TRBJ1-2	CASSLEWRLYGYTF
TRBV15	TRBJ2-3	CATSGYTTGERTDTQYF
TRBV5-1	TRBJ1-5	CASSRGTGGNQPQHF
TRBV7-9	TRBJ1-2	CASSPQGTLYGYTF
TRBV19	TRBJ1-1	CASSILVDTNTEAFF
TRBV25-1	TRBJ1-1	CASSGYRNTEAFF